This T cell receptor beta chain was found in a study of T cell changes during pregnancy in multiple sclerosis. Only in-frame clones appear in the TCRdb table, and some are missing; sequencing was by immunoSEQ multiplex PCR. The sample records 11,000 or so clones, about 95% being singletons. The CDR3 covers 11 residues. Per the germline V gene, CDR1 is LNHDA and CDR2 is SQIVND (reference sequence). Trimming took off 3 bases at V and 7 bases at J, with 6 bases between the two ends. Here the sequenced sample was CD4+ T cells from peripheral blood mononuclear cells, taken before pregnancy. This sequence originates from a female donor with multiple sclerosis, enrolled in a pregnancy study. This chain uses TRBV19 with TRBJ1-2, with D hard to call. The CDR3 DNA is TGTGCCAGTAGTATTGGAGGTGGCTACACCTTC. Translation: CASSIGGGYTF.